The TCR beta chain under discussion was sequenced for a study of neurological immune-mediated disorders. Regarding the study as a whole: No sharing of CDR3 amino acid sequences was observed among expanded clones across subjects, suggesting private repertoires in all groups.

5'RACE with 10-nucleotide random UMIs generated the cDNA. The authors obtained over 170 million TCR-beta sequences from 15-18 subjects per sequencing run. One entry per CDR3 protein, called by TCRdb with MiXCR from the 5' RACE reads. The sample carries about 82,000 distinct CDR3 sequences, just over 2.5% recorded once. This clonotype has a count of ten or more. What it recognizes is unknown. Where libraries were unsorted, they were derived from 2 million PBMCs stored at -80 degrees C. This TCR was sampled from a woman aged 25 to 39 with multiple sclerosis. The sample was PBMCs.

DNA for the CDR3: TGCAGTGCGAGGCGGGGTTCCTACAATGAGCAGTTCTTC. It encodes CSARRGSYNEQFF. The chain recombines TRBV20-1 with TRBJ2-1; the D gene is possibly TRBD2 (6 bases). The V gene's germline CDR1 is DFQATT and CDR2 SNEGSKA (reference sequence). Trimming left V 6 bases short and J 1 base short, with 10 bases between. CDR3 size: 13 residues.